This T cell receptor beta chain was recovered during a study of beta chain features in type 1 diabetes. Study-level background: The patient and healthy donor groups were comparable for age, gender and cell yields.

What was sequenced were expressed TCRB transcripts, since all of the isolated RNA had been reverse transcribed. TCRdb's copy holds only in-frame clones and misses some; the assay was immunoSEQ multiplex PCR. The sample has a few hundred thousand clones; about 32% are singletons. Of note for this clone: The same CDR3 is also encoded by other DNA sequences in this sample.

Germline CDR1 SQVTM, CDR2 ANQGSEA. CDR3 length: 9 residues. V lost 6 bases and J 5 bases, leaving 2 bases between the germline ends. The receptor was derived from a man between 18 and 29 years old in good health. Material for sequencing was naive CD4+ T cells from blood. The rearrangement links TRBV29-1 to TRBJ2-1, with D uncertain. CDR3 DNA sequence: TGCAGCGTCGACAATGAGCAGTTCTTC. Protein product: CSVDNEQFF.